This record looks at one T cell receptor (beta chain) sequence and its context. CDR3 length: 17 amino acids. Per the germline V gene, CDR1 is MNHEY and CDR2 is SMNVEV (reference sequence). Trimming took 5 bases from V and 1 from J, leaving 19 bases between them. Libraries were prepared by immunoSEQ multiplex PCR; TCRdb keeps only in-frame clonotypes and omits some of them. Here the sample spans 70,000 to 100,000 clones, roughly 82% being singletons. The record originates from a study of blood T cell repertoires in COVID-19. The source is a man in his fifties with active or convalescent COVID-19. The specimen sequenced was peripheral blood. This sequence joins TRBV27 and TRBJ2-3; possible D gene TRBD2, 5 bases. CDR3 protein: CASSPWYRGVGTDTQYF. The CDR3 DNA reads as TGTGCCAGCAGTCCGTGGTATCGGGGAGTGGGCACAGATACGCAGTATTTT.